The TCR beta chain described here comes from a study of blood T cell repertoires in COVID-19. In the study overall: Whether acute or convalescent, the COVID-19 samples came from the United States, Italy and Spain.

Trimming shortened V by 3 bases and J by 3 bases, and 15 bases separated the two germline ends. The CDR3 has 14 residues. Germline V gene data show CDR1 as SQVTM and CDR2 as ANQGSEA. Profiled with immunoSEQ multiplex PCR; TCRdb holds only in-frame clones, not every one. The sample has 190,000 or so clones; around 84% are singletons. The sequencing sample was made of PBMCs or T cells enriched from blood (not recorded which). This sequence joins TRBV29-1 and TRBJ2-7, with TRBD2 as a possible D gene (5 bases). The TCR sequence derives from a man aged 35 to 55 who had recovered from COVID-19. CDR3 nucleotides: TGCAGCGTTGAGGGTCCGGGAAATTACTACGAGCAGTACTTC. This sequence encodes CSVEGPGNYYEQYF.